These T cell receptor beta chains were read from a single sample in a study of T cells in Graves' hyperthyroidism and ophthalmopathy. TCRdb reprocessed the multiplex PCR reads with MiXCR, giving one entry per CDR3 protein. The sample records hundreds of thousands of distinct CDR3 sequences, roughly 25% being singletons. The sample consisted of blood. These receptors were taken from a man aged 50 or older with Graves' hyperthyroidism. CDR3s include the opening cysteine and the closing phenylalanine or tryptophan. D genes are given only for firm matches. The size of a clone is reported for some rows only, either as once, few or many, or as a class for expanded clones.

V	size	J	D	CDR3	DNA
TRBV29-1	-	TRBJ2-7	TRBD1	CSVLGTGATYEQYF	TGCAGCGTCCTGGGAACAGGGGCTACCTACGAGCAGTACTTC
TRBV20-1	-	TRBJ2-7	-	CSARDSLARSYEQYF	TGCAGTGCTAGAGATTCGCTAGCGAGGTCCTACGAGCAGTACTTC
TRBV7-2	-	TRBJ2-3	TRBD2	CASSTGGVALDTQYF	TGTGCCAGCAGCACCGGGGGGGTGGCGTTGGATACGCAGTATTTT
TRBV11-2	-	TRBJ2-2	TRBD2	CASSLGLADRGTGELFF	TGTGCCAGCAGCTTGGGACTAGCGGATAGGGGCACCGGGGAGCTGTTTTTT
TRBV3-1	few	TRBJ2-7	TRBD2	CASSSWAGVSYEQYF	TGTGCCAGCAGCTCATGGGCGGGAGTTTCCTACGAGCAGTACTTC
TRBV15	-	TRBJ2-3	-	CATSRDPGGATDTQYF	TGTGCCACCAGCAGAGATCCAGGAGGGGCCACAGATACGCAGTATTTT
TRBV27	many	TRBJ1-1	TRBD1	CASSRQGATTEAFF	TGTGCCAGCAGTCGGCAGGGGGCGACCACTGAAGCTTTCTTT
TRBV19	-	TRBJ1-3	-	CASNIVHSSGNTIYF	TGTGCCAGTAATATAGTCCACTCCTCTGGAAACACCATATATTTT
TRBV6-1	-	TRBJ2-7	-	CASSEPGIYEQYF	TGTGCCAGCAGTGAACCGGGGATCTACGAGCAGTACTTC
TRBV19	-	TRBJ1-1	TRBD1	CASTDWDRGDTEAFF	TGTGCCAGTACCGATTGGGACAGGGGTGACACTGAAGCTTTCTTT
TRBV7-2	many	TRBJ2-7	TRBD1	CASSLFGQGINEQYF	TGTGCCAGCAGCTTATTCGGACAGGGAATCAACGAGCAGTACTTC
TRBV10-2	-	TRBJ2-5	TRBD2	CASRGLAGEETQYF	TGCGCCAGCAGGGGACTAGCGGGAGAAGAGACCCAGTACTTC
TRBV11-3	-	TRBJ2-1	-	CASGNRVPPYNEQFF	TGTGCCAGCGGAAACAGGGTCCCACCGTACAATGAGCAGTTCTTC
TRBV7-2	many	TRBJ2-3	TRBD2	CASSSKTSGSRTQYF	TGTGCCAGCAGCTCCAAGACTAGCGGGAGTCGTACGCAGTATTTT
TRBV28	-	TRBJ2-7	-	CASRLDYEQYF	TGTGCCAGCAGGTTGGATTACGAGCAGTACTTC
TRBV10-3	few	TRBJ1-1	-	CAISGGVNTEAFF	TGTGCCATCAGTGGGGGGGTGAACACTGAAGCTTTCTTT
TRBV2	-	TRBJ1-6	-	CASNWGAINSPLHF	TGTGCCAGCAACTGGGGGGCAATCAATTCACCCCTCCACTTT
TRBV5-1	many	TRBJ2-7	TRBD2	CASSLEAGASEQYF	TGCGCCAGCAGCTTGGAAGCGGGAGCTAGCGAGCAGTACTTC
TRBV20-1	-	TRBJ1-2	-	CSARGVDYGYTF	TGCAGTGCTAGGGGGGTGGACTATGGCTACACCTTC
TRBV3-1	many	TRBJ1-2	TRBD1	CASSQDLGQGVFYGYTF	TGTGCCAGCAGCCAAGATCTGGGGCAGGGGGTTTTCTATGGCTACACCTTC
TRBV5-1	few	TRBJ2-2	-	CASSLRVGELFF	TGCGCCAGCAGCTTGAGGGTCGGGGAGCTGTTTTTT
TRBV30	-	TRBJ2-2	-	CAWRGSIGELFF	TGTGCCTGGAGGGGAAGTATCGGGGAGCTGTTTTTT